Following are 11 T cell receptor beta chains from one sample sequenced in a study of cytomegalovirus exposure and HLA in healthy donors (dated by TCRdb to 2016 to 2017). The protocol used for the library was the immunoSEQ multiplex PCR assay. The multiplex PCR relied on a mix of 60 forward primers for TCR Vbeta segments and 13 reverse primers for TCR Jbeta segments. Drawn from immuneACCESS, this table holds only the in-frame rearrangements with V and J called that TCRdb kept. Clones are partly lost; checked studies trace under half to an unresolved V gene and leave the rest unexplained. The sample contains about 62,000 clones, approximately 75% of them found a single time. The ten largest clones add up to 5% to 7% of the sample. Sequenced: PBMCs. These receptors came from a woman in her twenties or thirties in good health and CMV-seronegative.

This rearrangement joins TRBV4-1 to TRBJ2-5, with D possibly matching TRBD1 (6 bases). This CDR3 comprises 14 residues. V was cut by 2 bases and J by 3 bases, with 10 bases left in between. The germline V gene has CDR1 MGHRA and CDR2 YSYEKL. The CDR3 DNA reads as TGCGCCAGCAGCCAACTTTCAGGGGAAGAGACCCAGTACTTC. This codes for CASSQLSGEETQYF.

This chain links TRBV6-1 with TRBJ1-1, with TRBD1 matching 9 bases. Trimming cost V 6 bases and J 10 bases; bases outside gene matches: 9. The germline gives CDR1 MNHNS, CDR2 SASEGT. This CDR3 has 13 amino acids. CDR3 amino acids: CASSEWDRESAFF. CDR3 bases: TGTGCCAGCAGCGAATGGGACAGGGAGTCAGCTTTCTTT.

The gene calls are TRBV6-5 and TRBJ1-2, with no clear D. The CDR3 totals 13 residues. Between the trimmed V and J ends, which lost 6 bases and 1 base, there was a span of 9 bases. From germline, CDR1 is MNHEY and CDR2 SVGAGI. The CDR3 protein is CASRERDNYGYTF. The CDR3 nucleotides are TGTGCCAGCAGGGAACGGGATAACTATGGCTACACCTTC.

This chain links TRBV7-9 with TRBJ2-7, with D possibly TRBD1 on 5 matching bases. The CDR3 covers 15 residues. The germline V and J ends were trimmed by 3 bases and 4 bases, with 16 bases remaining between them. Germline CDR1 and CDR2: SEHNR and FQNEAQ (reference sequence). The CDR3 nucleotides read TGTGCCAGCAGCTTCGGACAATTCGATTTTTACGAGCAGTACTTC. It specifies CASSFGQFDFYEQYF.

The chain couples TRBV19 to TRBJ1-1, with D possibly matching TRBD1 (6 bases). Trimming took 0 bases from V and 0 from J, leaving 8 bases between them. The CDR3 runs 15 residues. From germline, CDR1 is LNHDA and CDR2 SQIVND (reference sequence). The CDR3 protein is CASSIDRGLNTEAFF. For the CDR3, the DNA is TGTGCCAGTAGTATAGACAGGGGCTTGAACACTGAAGCTTTCTTT.

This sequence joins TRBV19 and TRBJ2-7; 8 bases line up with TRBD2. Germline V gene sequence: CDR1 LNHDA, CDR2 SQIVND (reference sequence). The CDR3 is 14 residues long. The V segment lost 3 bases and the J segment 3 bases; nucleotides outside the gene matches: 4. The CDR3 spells CASSIDGRGYEQYF. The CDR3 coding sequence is TGTGCCAGTAGTATCGACGGGAGGGGCTACGAGCAGTACTTC.

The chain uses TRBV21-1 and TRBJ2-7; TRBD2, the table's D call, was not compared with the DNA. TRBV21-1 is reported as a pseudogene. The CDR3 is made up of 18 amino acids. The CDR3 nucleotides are TGTGCCAGCAGCAAAGGACAGGGGACTAGCGGGATATCCTACGAGCAGTACGTC. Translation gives CASSKGQGTSGISYEQYV.

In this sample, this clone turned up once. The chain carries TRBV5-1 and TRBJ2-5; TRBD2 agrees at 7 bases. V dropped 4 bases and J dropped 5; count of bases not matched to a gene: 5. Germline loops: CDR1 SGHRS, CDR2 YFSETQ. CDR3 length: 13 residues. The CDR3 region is CASSAAGDETQYF. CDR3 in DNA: TGCGCCAGCAGCGCCGCGGGGGACGAGACCCAGTACTTC.

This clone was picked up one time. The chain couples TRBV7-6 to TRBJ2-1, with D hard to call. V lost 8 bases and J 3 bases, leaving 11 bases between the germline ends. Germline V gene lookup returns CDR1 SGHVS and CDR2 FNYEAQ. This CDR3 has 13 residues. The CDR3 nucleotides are TGTGCCAGCTCGTGGAGTCACTACAATGAGCAGTTCTTC. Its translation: CASSWSHYNEQFF.

The CDR3 spells CASSSRGSNEQYV. DNA of the CDR3: TGTGCCAGCAGCTCTCGCGGGAGTAACGAGCAGTACGTC. The chain has TRBV5-4 and TRBJ2-7; 7 positions agree with TRBD2. The CDR3 covers 13 residues. The V segment lost 3 bases and the J segment 5 bases; nucleotides outside the gene matches: 5. Germline V lookup: CDR1 SGHNT, CDR2 YYREEE (reference sequence).

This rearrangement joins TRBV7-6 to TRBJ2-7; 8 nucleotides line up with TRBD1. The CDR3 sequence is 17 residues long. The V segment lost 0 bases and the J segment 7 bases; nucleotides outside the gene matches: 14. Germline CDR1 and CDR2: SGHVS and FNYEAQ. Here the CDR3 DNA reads TGTGCCAGCAGCTTAGCTTTCTCGGGCCAGGGGGCTGGGGAGCAGTACTTC. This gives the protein CASSLAFSGQGAGEQYF. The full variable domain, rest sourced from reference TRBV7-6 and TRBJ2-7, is GAGVSQSPRYKVTKRGQDVALRCDPISGHVSLYWYRQALGQGPEFLTYFNYEAQQDKSGLPNDRFSAERPEGSISTLTIQRTEQRDSAMYRCASSLAFSGQGAGEQYFGPGTRLTVT.